A selection of T cell receptor beta chains follows, all from one sample in a study of cytomegalovirus exposure and HLA in healthy donors. Repertoires were generated with immunoSEQ multiplex PCR, while TCRdb's copy carries only in-frame clones and drops some. The table shows 90,000 to 120,000 clones, with about 74% occurring only once. Sequencing was carried out using PBMCs. The receptors were gathered from a young woman in good health and CMV-seropositive. CDR3s include the opening cysteine and the closing phenylalanine or tryptophan. A D gene is named only where the DNA matches it firmly. Size is stated for part of the rows, as once, few or many counts, or as a class when the clone is expanded.

v_call	clone_size	d_call	j_call	cdr3_length	cdr3_nt	cdr3_aa
TRBV28	once	NA	TRBJ1-4	12	TGTGCCAGCAGCCTACCCCATGAAAAACTGTTTTTT	CASSLPHEKLFF
TRBV4-3	NA	TRBD2	TRBJ2-2	17	TGCGCCAGCAGCTTCCGATGGGGGAGCGGGAAAGAGGTGGAGCTGTTTTTT	CASSFRWGSGKEVELFF
TRBV6-6	NA	NA	TRBJ1-5	12	TGTGCCAGCAGTCCTAATAATCAGCCCCAGCATTTT	CASSPNNQPQHF
TRBV7-7	NA	NA	TRBJ2-3	16	TGTGCTAGCAGCTTAGGTCTAGCAGAATCCACAGATACGCAGTATTTT	CASSLGLAESTDTQYF
TRBV7-2	NA	TRBD2	TRBJ2-7	14	TGTGCCAGCAGCTCGGCGGGAGGGGTCGACGAGCAGTACTTC	CASSSAGGVDEQYF
TRBV5-4	few	TRBD2	TRBJ2-7	15	TGTGCCAGCAGCTTAACGGGAGGCGCTCAATACGAGCAGTACTTC	CASSLTGGAQYEQYF
TRBV6-5	NA	NA	TRBJ1-2	14	TGTGCCAGCAGTTACACCGGGACACAATATGGCTACACCTTC	CASSYTGTQYGYTF
TRBV6-5	NA	NA	TRBJ1-5	14	TGTGCCAGCAGTTACGGAGGGGACAATCAGCCCCAGCATTTT	CASSYGGDNQPQHF
TRBV10-3	NA	NA	TRBJ2-7	13	TGTGCCATCGGGGAAGGGGTCGTTCGCGAGCAGTACTTC	CAIGEGVVREQYF
TRBV6-5	NA	NA	TRBJ1-5	15	TGTGCCAGCAGTTACTCGAAATACGGGAATCAGCCCCAGCATTTT	CASSYSKYGNQPQHF
TRBV6-6	NA	NA	TRBJ2-5	11	TGTGCCAGCATGGGGGGTGCAACCCAGTACTTC	CASMGGATQYF
TRBV5-4	once	NA	TRBJ2-7	13	TGTGCCAGCAGCTTGAGGGGACAATACGAGCAGTACTTC	CASSLRGQYEQYF
TRBV19	NA	TRBD1	TRBJ1-5	13	TGTGCCAGTCGAACAGGACAGGGTCAGCCCCAGCATTTT	CASRTGQGQPQHF
TRBV4-3	NA	TRBD1	TRBJ2-7	17	TGCGCCAGCAGCCAAGATGTATGGGACAGGGGAGGCTACGAGCAGTACTTC	CASSQDVWDRGGYEQYF
TRBV9	NA	NA	TRBJ2-5	12	TGTGCCAGCAGCGCCGAGGAAGAGACCCAGTACTTC	CASSAEEETQYF
TRBV29-1	NA	TRBD2	TRBJ2-5	15	TGCAGCGTTGGAATGGCTAGCGGGAGCGGGGAGACCCAGTACTTC	CSVGMASGSGETQYF
TRBV7-2	NA	TRBD1	TRBJ1-2	16	TGTGCCAGCAGCTTAGGGGGTCACGGACAGGGGTCCGGCTACACCTTC	CASSLGGHGQGSGYTF
TRBV6-5	many	TRBD2	TRBJ2-7	15	TGTGCCAGCAGTAACTCGGGACTAGCGTTCTACGAGCAGTACTTC	CASSNSGLAFYEQYF
TRBV7-6	few	TRBD1	TRBJ1-4	14	TGTGCCAGCAGCAAGACAGGGACTAATGAAAAACTGTTTTTT	CASSKTGTNEKLFF
TRBV30	NA	NA	TRBJ1-1	18	TGTGCCTGGATCCCGCCATCAGACAGGCAGAAGATGAACACTGAAGCTTTCTTT	CAWIPPSDRQKMNTEAFF
TRBV7-6	NA	TRBD1	TRBJ1-1	15	TGTGCCAGCAGCAACGGACAGGCCATGAACACTGAAGCTTTCTTT	CASSNGQAMNTEAFF
TRBV27	NA	TRBD2	TRBJ2-3	15	TGTGCCAGCAGACCTAGCGGGAGTAGTGGAGATACGCAGTATTTT	CASRPSGSSGDTQYF
TRBV7-2	NA	TRBD1	TRBJ1-1	16	TGTGCCAGCAGCCTGGGACAGCCCCCTCGGAGGACTGAAGCTTTCTTT	CASSLGQPPRRTEAFF
TRBV11-2	NA	TRBD2	TRBJ2-7	17	TGTGCCAGCAGCTTCGGGGATTTGACTAGCGGGGCCTACGAGCAGTACTTC	CASSFGDLTSGAYEQYF
TRBV30	NA	NA	TRBJ2-1	12	TGTGCCAGAGCGGACTGGTCCAATGAGCAGTTCTTC	CARADWSNEQFF
TRBV10-3	NA	NA	TRBJ2-6	15	TGTGCCATCAGAGATCAGGGGACCGGGGCCAACGTCCTGACTTTC	CAIRDQGTGANVLTF
TRBV18	NA	TRBD1	TRBJ2-5	14	TGTGCCAGCTTTGGACAGGGAGTGGAAGAGACCCAGTACTTC	CASFGQGVEETQYF
TRBV5-1	few	TRBD2	TRBJ2-1	15	TGCGCCAGCAGCTTGGTTAGCGGGCTACACAATGAGCAGTTCTTC	CASSLVSGLHNEQFF
TRBV29-1	NA	TRBD1	TRBJ1-2	13	TGCAGCGCTACAGGGGCCCGATCGGGAGGCTACACCTTC	CSATGARSGGYTF
TRBV28	NA	NA	TRBJ2-7	13	TGTGCCAGCAGTTTGGAAGGGAGTTACGAGCAGTACTTC	CASSLEGSYEQYF
TRBV18	NA	TRBD1	TRBJ1-1	14	TGTGCCAGCTCGGCAGGGGGTTTGAACACTGAAGCTTTCTTT	CASSAGGLNTEAFF
TRBV6-6	NA	NA	TRBJ1-5	16	TGTGCCAGCAGTTACGGAGGCTTCCTGGACAATCAGCCCCAGCATTTT	CASSYGGFLDNQPQHF
TRBV10-1	NA	NA	TRBJ2-7	11	TGCGCCAGGGGACAAACCTACGAGCAGTACTTC	CARGQTYEQYF
TRBV25-1	NA	NA	TRBJ2-7	11	TGTGCCAGCTCACAGGTCTACGAGCAGTACTTC	CASSQVYEQYF
TRBV2	NA	NA	TRBJ2-1	13	TGTGCCAGCAAAGCGGACGTAAACAATGAGCAGTTCTTC	CASKADVNNEQFF
TRBV16	once	TRBD1	TRBJ1-5	17	TGTGCCAGCAGCCAGCGGACGACAGGGATGAGCAATCAGCCCCAGCATTTT	CASSQRTTGMSNQPQHF
TRBV2	NA	NA	TRBJ2-5	14	TGTGCCAGCAAGGACGGTAGCGGTCAAGAGACCCAGTACTTC	CASKDGSGQETQYF
TRBV5-6	few	NA	TRBJ2-7	15	TGTGCCAGCAGCTTGCCTAGTTTGTCCTCCTACGAGCAGTACTTC	CASSLPSLSSYEQYF
TRBV7-9	NA	NA	TRBJ2-1	14	TGTGCCAGCAGCTTCTATAGCTCCTACAATGAGCAGTTCTTC	CASSFYSSYNEQFF